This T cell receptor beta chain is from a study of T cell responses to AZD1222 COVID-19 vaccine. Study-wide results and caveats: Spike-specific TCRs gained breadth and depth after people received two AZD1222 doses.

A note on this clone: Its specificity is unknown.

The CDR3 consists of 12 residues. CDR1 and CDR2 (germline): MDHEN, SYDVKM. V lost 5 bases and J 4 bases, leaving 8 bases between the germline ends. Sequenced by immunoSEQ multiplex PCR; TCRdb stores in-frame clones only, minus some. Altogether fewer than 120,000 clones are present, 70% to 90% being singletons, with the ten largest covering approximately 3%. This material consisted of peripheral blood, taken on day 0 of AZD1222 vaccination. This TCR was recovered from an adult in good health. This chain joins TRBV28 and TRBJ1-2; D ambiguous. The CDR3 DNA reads TGTGCCAGCAGTCCACCCCTCTATGGCTACACCTTC. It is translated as CASSPPLYGYTF.